The 10 T cell receptor beta chains presented below share a single source sample, sequenced in a study of cytomegalovirus exposure and HLA in healthy donors. Assay used: immunoSEQ multiplex PCR; TCRdb lists only in-frame clones, some missing. There are about 140,000 clones in the sample; roughly 92% occur only once, and approximately 0.7% lies in the top ten. The sequencing sample was made of PBMCs. These receptors came from a man aged 18 to 29 in good health and CMV-seronegative.

The chain carries TRBV7-8 and TRBJ2-2; the match to TRBD1 covers 7 bases. CDR3 length: 16 amino acids. CDR1 is SGHVS, CDR2 FQNEAQ, per germline. The trim removed 1 base at V and 3 bases at J, leaving 5 bases unmatched. This CDR3 reads CASSLVEGADTGELFF. Written as DNA, the CDR3 is TGTGCCAGCAGCTTAGTCGAGGGGGCAGACACCGGGGAGCTGTTTTTT.

The chain links TRBV5-1 to TRBJ1-4; D uncertain. Trimming shortened V by 4 bases and J by 3 bases, and 16 bases separated the two germline ends. This CDR3 spans 16 amino acids. The germline V gene has CDR1 SGHRS and CDR2 YFSETQ. CDR3 nucleotides: TGCGCCAGCAGCCTTCCTCAATTCGGGTCTAATGAAAAACTGTTTTTT. It yields the protein CASSLPQFGSNEKLFF.

This clone appeared a single time. V gene TRBV5-1 combines with J gene TRBJ2-2; D possibly corresponds to TRBD1 (5 bases). CDR1 SGHRS and CDR2 YFSETQ come from the germline V gene. CDR3 length: 15 amino acids. V was clipped by 0 bases and J by 8 bases, with 14 bases between them. CDR3 nucleotide sequence: TGCGCCAGCAGCTTGGCCATCCAGGGTTCTGGGGAGCTGTTTTTT. Its translation: CASSLAIQGSGELFF.

This chain connects TRBV15 to TRBJ2-7, with a weak D call TRBD2 (7 bases). There are 19 residues in the CDR3. Trimming cost V 0 bases and J 4 bases, with 25 bases left between them. CDR1 is LNHNV and CDR2 is YYDKDF in the germline V gene (reference sequence). The DNA for the CDR3 is TGTGCCACCAGCAGAGATGGTTGGTGGGAGGGGGAGACGCAATACGAGCAGTACGTC. The encoded protein is CATSRDGWWEGETQYEQYV.

The J gene is TRBJ1-1, the V gene TRBV12-5, with a weak D call TRBD1 (6 bases). Trimming removed 2 bases from V and 11 bases from J, with 15 bases in between. Germline CDR1 and CDR2: LGHNT and FRNRAP. CDR3 length: 13 amino acids. CDR3 sequence (DNA): TGTGCTAGTGGTTTGAGATTTGGAGACAGGGCTTTCTTT. Translating it yields CASGLRFGDRAFF.

The chain is built from TRBV10-1 and TRBJ2-1; 8 bases fit TRBD1. Germline V gives CDR1 WNHNN, CDR2 SYGVQD (reference sequence). The CDR3 loop spans 14 amino acids. The V gene end was trimmed by 2 bases and the J gene end by 8 bases; junction bases not matched to a gene: 5. The CDR3 DNA follows: TGCGCCAGCAGTGAGGACAGGGGTTGGGATGAGCAGTTCTTC. Its protein product is CASSEDRGWDEQFF.

The rearrangement joins TRBV2 to TRBJ2-3, with TRBD1 identical over 8 bases. The V gene's germline CDR1 is SNHLY and CDR2 FYNNEI. V was clipped by 6 bases and J by 3 bases; unmatched bases: 2. This CDR3 has 13 amino acids. CDR3 residues: CASRGDRTDTQYF. CDR3 DNA: TGTGCCAGCAGAGGGGACAGGACAGATACGCAGTATTTT.

This clone has just a few counts. The rearrangement joins TRBV5-1 to TRBJ2-1; 15 nucleotides align to TRBD2. CDR3 length equals 18 residues. Unmatched junction bases numbered 12, after V lost 5 bases and J lost 6 bases. Germline values: CDR1 SGHRS, CDR2 YFSETQ. The DNA for the CDR3 is TGCGCCAGCAGGCCGGCCCCCGGACTAGCGGGGGGGATCAATGAGCAGTTCTTC. Amino acid sequence: CASRPAPGLAGGINEQFF.

This chain connects TRBV25-1 to TRBJ2-1, with D possibly matching TRBD1 (6 bases). The CDR3 totals 14 residues. The germline V gene encodes CDR1 MGHDK and CDR2 SYGVNS. The germline V and J ends were trimmed by 1 base and 7 bases, with 11 bases remaining between them. The CDR3 region is CASSELTGENEQFF. The CDR3, as DNA: TGTGCCAGCAGTGAATTGACAGGTGAGAATGAGCAGTTCTTC.

This chain links TRBV5-1 with TRBJ2-2, with D maybe TRBD2 (6 bases). V was cut by 0 bases and J by 5 bases, with 14 bases left in between. Germline V gene lookup returns CDR1 SGHRS and CDR2 YFSETQ. CDR3 length equals 16 residues. CDR3 loop: CASSLVQTRETGELFF. In DNA, the CDR3 is TGCGCCAGCAGCTTGGTCCAGACTAGGGAGACCGGGGAGCTGTTTTTT. The variable domain in full, completed from reference TRBV5-1 and TRBJ2-2, reads KAGVTQTPRYLIKTRGQQVTLSCSPISGHRSVSWYQQTPGQGLQFLFEYFSETQRNKGNFPGRFSGRQFSNSRSEMNVSTLELGDSALYLCASSLVQTRETGELFFGEGSRLTVL.